This is a list of T cell receptor beta chains from one sample in a study of T cell repertoires in cytomegalovirus infection. These receptors are not linked to any known antigen. TCRdb passed the reads through MiXCR, listing each CDR3 protein once. The repertoire holds 830,000 or so distinct CDR3 sequences, with over 25% as singletons. Sequencing used cultured CD8+ T cells from PBMCs, obtained from culture after CMV antigen stimulation. The receptors were sampled from a human donor in good health (CMV status not recorded). Some clones in this sample may be carry-over from other donors' samples. The conserved cysteine and the conserved F or W are not part of the CDR3 here. Size is omitted from some rows. Given values are once, few, many or a class for expanded clones.

V gene: TRBV19
clone size: -
CDR3 protein: ASSIGRTGIYEQY

V gene: TRBV27
clone size: -
CDR3 protein: ASSFDRGDPNYGYT

V gene: TRBV7-9
clone size: many
CDR3 protein: ASSFGNEKLF

V gene: TRBV7-8
clone size: many
CDR3 protein: ASSFSHSGANVLT

V gene: TRBV27
clone size: -
CDR3 protein: ASRAGTGNYGYT

V gene: TRBV19
clone size: few
CDR3 protein: AIQDYTGELF

V gene: TRBV7-6
clone size: many
CDR3 protein: ASSLAGVSTDTQY

V gene: TRBV27
clone size: -
CDR3 protein: ASSPSGGINSPLH

V gene: TRBV9
clone size: -
CDR3 protein: ASSTSGNSYNEQF

V gene: TRBV6-1
clone size: few
CDR3 protein: ASNVGQGSNYGYT

V gene: TRBV29-1
clone size: -
CDR3 protein: SALGQGTVSEAF

V gene: TRBV3-1
clone size: -
CDR3 protein: ASNQDVFRAADTQY

V gene: TRBV4-1
clone size: -
CDR3 protein: ASSRMGNQPQH

V gene: TRBV10-3
clone size: -
CDR3 protein: AISEPDRGAIGEQF

V gene: TRBV12-5
clone size: -
CDR3 protein: ASGSAGGYYEQY

V gene: TRBV4-2
clone size: few
CDR3 protein: ASSQVSGAEAF

V gene: TRBV7-2
clone size: many
CDR3 protein: ASSPTRNYEQY

V gene: TRBV27
clone size: few
CDR3 protein: ASSLASFTEAF

V gene: TRBV28
clone size: -
CDR3 protein: ANSFPGANQPQH